The rows below give T cell receptor beta chains drawn from one sample of a study of T-cell reconstitution after alpha-beta-depleted transplantation in children. TCRdb used MiXCR to reprocess the PCR reads, holding one entry per CDR3 protein. The data contain about 350,000 distinct CDR3 sequences, approximately 12% of them singletons. The input for sequencing was PBMCs, taken from the stem cell graft. The receptors were sampled from a human donor who donated a stem cell graft to a child with Fanconi anemia. Each CDR3 is given with its conserved first and last residue. The order of the fields is clone size, V gene, D gene, J gene, CDR3 DNA, CDR3 protein. A D gene is named only where the DNA matches it firmly. Clone size is given for some rows only: seen once, a few or many times, or a class if the clone is expanded.

>few|TRBV29-1|-|TRBJ1-1
TGCAGCGTTGCTGAAGGAAACACTGAAGCTTTCTTT
CSVAEGNTEAFF
>-|TRBV7-2|TRBD2|TRBJ2-3
TGTGCCAGCAGCGGGACTAGGGGGGGCTATACGCAGTATTTT
CASSGTRGGYTQYF
>-|TRBV4-1|TRBD2|TRBJ2-3
TGCGCCAGCAGCCAGAAGCGCTCTAGCGGGGGCACAGATACGCAGTATTTT
CASSQKRSSGGTDTQYF
>-|TRBV12-3/TRBV12-4|-|TRBJ2-6
TGTGCCAGCAGTTTACCCGGCTCTGGGGCCAACGTCCTGACTTTC
CASSLPGSGANVLTF
>-|TRBV4-3|-|TRBJ1-2
TGCGCCAGCAGCCAAGACCGCGGGTCCTTGGGCTACACCTTC
CASSQDRGSLGYTF
>-|TRBV12-3/TRBV12-4|-|TRBJ1-1
TGTGCCAGCAGGGGGTCGAACACTGAAGCTTTCTTT
CASRGSNTEAFF
>few|TRBV12-3/TRBV12-4|TRBD1|TRBJ2-3
TGTGCCAGCAGTTCTATCTGGGGACAGGGGGGATCGAGCACAGATACGCAGTATTTT
CASSSIWGQGGSSTDTQYF
>-|TRBV4-1|-|TRBJ2-1
TGCGCCAGCAGCCACCCCCTCCGGTCTAGATACAATGAGCAGTTCTTC
CASSHPLRSRYNEQFF
>few|TRBV3-1|-|TRBJ2-3
TGTGCCAGCAGCCAGCGAAGCGTAAGGACAGATACGCAGTATTTT
CASSQRSVRTDTQYF
>-|TRBV20-1|-|TRBJ2-7
TGCAGTGCTAGATGGTCCAGGGCGGTCGGCGAGCAGTACTTC
CSARWSRAVGEQYF
>many|TRBV4-3|TRBD2|TRBJ2-2
TGCGCCAGCAGCCAAGCCGCCCTCTTAGCGGGGACGAACACCGGGGAGCTGTTTTTT
CASSQAALLAGTNTGELFF
>many|TRBV19|TRBD1|TRBJ1-2
TGTGCCAGTAGTGTCGGACAGGGTGGCTACACCTTC
CASSVGQGGYTF
>-|TRBV7-2|-|TRBJ1-5
TGTGCCAGCAGCTCACAGGAGGCCCAGCCCCAGCATTTT
CASSSQEAQPQHF
>many|TRBV12-3/TRBV12-4|TRBD1|TRBJ2-5
TGTGCCAGCAGACGGACAGGGGAGGTCGGAGAGACCCAGTACTTC
CASRRTGEVGETQYF
>few|TRBV6-2/TRBV6-3|-|TRBJ2-7
TGTGCCAGCAGTTACTCGAGAACTGCGCGGGAAGGGAATGCCTACGAGCAGTACTTC
CASSYSRTAREGNAYEQYF
>-|TRBV28|-|TRBJ1-1
TGTGCCAGCAGTTTACTGCTTAGTCGAGCTGAAGCTTTCTTT
CASSLLLSRAEAFF
>few|TRBV15|-|TRBJ1-1
TGTGCCACCAGCAGAGAAAGGACAGATCTGGCTTTCTTT
CATSRERTDLAFF
>-|TRBV29-1|-|TRBJ2-1
TGCAGCGTGGGACTAAAGGGGATGGGGGGGCCCCGACACAATGAGCAGTTCTTC
CSVGLKGMGGPRHNEQFF
>few|TRBV12-3/TRBV12-4|-|TRBJ1-4
TGTGCCAGCAGCTGGGGACGGCAAAATGAAAAACTGTTTTTT
CASSWGRQNEKLFF
>-|TRBV18|TRBD1|TRBJ1-2
TGTGCCAGCTCACACGACAGGGGCCCTCTCTTCTATGGCTACACCTTC
CASSHDRGPLFYGYTF
>many|TRBV18|TRBD1|TRBJ2-3
TGTGCCAGCTCACCGGGACAGGGGGGAACAGATACGCAGTATTTT
CASSPGQGGTDTQYF
>-|TRBV12-3/TRBV12-4|TRBD1|TRBJ2-1
TGTGCCAGCAGTTTAACGCAGGGGGCGCGTAATGAGCAGTTCTTC
CASSLTQGARNEQFF
>few|TRBV12-3/TRBV12-4|-|TRBJ1-4
TGTGCCAGCAGTCCCCAGGCGAATGTTAATGAAAAACTGTTTTTT
CASSPQANVNEKLFF
>-|TRBV5-1|-|TRBJ1-6
TGCGCCAGCAGCTTGGAATCCTTGTATAATTCACCCCTCCACTTT
CASSLESLYNSPLHF
>many|TRBV28|TRBD2|TRBJ2-3
TGTGCCAGCAGCTATACTAGCGGGGCAGGCACAGATACGCAGTATTTT
CASSYTSGAGTDTQYF
>-|TRBV12-3/TRBV12-4|TRBD1|TRBJ2-5
TGTGCCAGCAGTACGACTCACAGGGGGCTAGGAGAGACCCAGTACTTC
CASSTTHRGLGETQYF
>many|TRBV7-2|-|TRBJ1-1
TGTGCCAGCAGCCGGACGGCACAGGGTAGAGCTTTCTTT
CASSRTAQGRAFF
>many|TRBV25-1|-|TRBJ2-5
TGTGCCAGCAGTGAAGGCGCCAGCTACGCGGAGACCCAGTACTTC
CASSEGASYAETQYF